Below are 4 T cell receptor beta chains sequenced from a single sample in a study of T cell responses to AZD1222 COVID-19 vaccine. Data came from immunoSEQ multiplex PCR; TCRdb stores just in-frame clones and leaves some out. The data hold 140,000 to 150,000 clones, with 85% to 95% observed a single time. Specimen: peripheral blood, collected on day 0 of AZD1222 vaccination. These receptors came from an adult in good health.

The chain is built from TRBV18 and TRBJ1-1, with D hard to call. Germline values: CDR1 KGHSH, CDR2 LQKENI. This CDR3 has 15 amino acids. Trimming removed 0 bases at V and 0 bases at J, with 8 bases between. CDR3 region: CASSPPGRLNTEAFF. CDR3 DNA sequence: TGTGCCAGCTCACCACCCGGCAGGTTGAACACTGAAGCTTTCTTT.

The chain employs TRBV10-3 and TRBJ2-7, with D perhaps TRBD1 (6 bases). The V gene's germline CDR1 is ENHRY and CDR2 SYGVKD. With 2 bases removed from V and 4 bases from J, the gap between germline ends came to 18 bases. This CDR3 comprises 16 residues. DNA of the CDR3: TGTGCCATCAGTGAGAGACAGGCCGGCCTAGGTTACGAGCAGTACTTC. Encoded protein: CAISERQAGLGYEQYF.

The genes are TRBV9 and TRBJ2-6; no clear D. The V gene's germline CDR1 is SGDLS and CDR2 YYNGEE. V gave up 4 bases and J gave up 3 bases, with 17 bases separating them. This CDR3 has 17 amino acids. CDR3 sequence reads: CASSRQSQGIGANVLTF. CDR3 nucleotide sequence: TGTGCCAGCAGCCGACAAAGCCAAGGAATTGGGGCCAACGTCCTGACTTTC.

V and J are TRBV18 and TRBJ2-1; maybe TRBD2 (7 bases). CDR1 and CDR2 from the germline V gene are KGHSH and LQKENI. V dropped 2 bases and J dropped 8 bases, with 22 bases sitting between them. The CDR3 is made up of 17 amino acids. The CDR3 DNA follows: TGTGCCAGCTCACCAAGGTCGACCGGGGGGCGATCGGATGAGCAGTTCTTC. Translation gives CASSPRSTGGRSDEQFF. The full variable domain, completed using reference TRBV18 and TRBJ2-1, is NAGVMQNPRHLVRRRGQEARLRCSPMKGHSHVYWYRQLPEEGLKFMVYLQKENIIDESGMPKERFSAEFPKEGPSILRIQQVVRGDSAAYFCASSPRSTGGRSDEQFFGPGTRLTVL.